This T cell receptor beta chain was captured in a study of blood T cell repertoires in COVID-19 (dated by TCRdb to the early 2020s). Background on the whole study: Collaborator samples came from the United States, Italy and Spain and covered acute and convalescent phases of COVID-19. The dataset comprised deeply sampled blood TCRbeta repertoires from subjects exposed to, actively infected with, or recovered from COVID-19. The repertoires were released in a freely available public database meant as a resource for research on the immune response to SARS-CoV-2. Where HLA class I and class II types were available, the types were taken from metadata supplied by the sample provider, not from assay-based typing. The prospective study material was composed of cDNA or gDNA derived from T cells, B-cell-depleted T cells, or PBMCs. The samples were drawn from the first 160 participants of the ongoing ImmuneRACE study and from 1,200 or so subjects provided by 6 global collaborators. The sample metadata nearly always contained a de-identified subject ID, COVID-19 status, age in years and sex. Overall study outcomes, separate from this receptor: How much clinical and demographic metadata was included differed by source and by participant, and the metadata was provided uncurated.

V has 3 bases trimmed and J has 3 bases trimmed; junction bases matching no gene number 10. From the cysteine up to the phenylalanine, the CDR3 has a length of 17 residues. The only DNA kept is the CDR3, 51 bases in frame from the first base. The collaborating institutions used their own protocols to collect whole blood in K2EDTA tubes. Collaborator samples were shipped for TCRbeta analysis as frozen whole blood, isolated PBMCs, or DNA extracted from either sample type. The immunoSEQ Assay, a bias-controlled multiplex PCR, was used to amplify TCRbeta CDR3 regions from genomic DNA. The paper's processing steps were these. The number of nucleated cells in each sample was estimated by amplification of reference gene primers within the assay. To quantify the absolute abundance of each unique TCRbeta CDR3 rearrangement, sequence reads were collapsed and filtered. For each sample, productive Simpson clonality was calculated as the square root of Simpson's diversity index over productive rearrangements. The immuneACCESS repertoire file appears here via TCRdb, limited to in-frame rearrangements. These files lack a portion of the clones; in checked studies, under half of the deficit traces to unresolved V genes, and the cause of the others is not known. V and J calls and clone size come straight from that table; D and trimming were deduced from the DNA. The sample profile shows 100,000 to 150,000 clones; about 80% of them were found once. 10% to 15% of the sample is held by the ten biggest clonotypes.

As to this clone: Its recognized antigen is unknown. No much larger clone is present one base from it, and per-base qualities are unavailable.

This TCR came from a man aged 55 to 70 with acute or convalescent COVID-19. The chain links TRBV23-1 with TRBJ2-3; 9 nucleotides in the junction match TRBD2. TRBV23-1 carries the ORF label, with uncertain function. The source material was peripheral blood. The nucleotide sequence reads as follows: TGCGCCAGCAGTCAGGGGCGGGAGGGCCCTCGGACAGATACGCAGTATTTT. The translation is CASSQGREGPRTDTQYF.